One TCR beta chain is described in this entry. The clone's antigen remains unknown. No qualities accompany the bases; no much larger clone lies one base away. Genomic DNA was isolated using the Qiagen DNeasy kit from unsorted PBMCs as well as from negatively selected CD4+ and CD8+ fractions. Amplification of TCR beta CDR3 regions was done by immunoSEQ multiplex PCR with primers that anneal to V and J segments. A synthetic immune receptor repertoire was used to minimize amplification bias, and any residual bias was removed computationally once sequencing was done. In the original analysis: Custom Python scripts were used to quantify repertoire diversity as the Shannon entropy index. The unsorted, CD4+ and CD8+ repertoires were each analyzed separately, with the exception of combined analyses, where CD4+ and CD8+ sequences were merged in silico. A clone was considered expanded if an increase in frequency of at least 2-fold after treatment relative to C1D1 was found, and a pseudocount of 0.5 was applied to clones undetected at baseline. Singleton clones were defined as clones with 0 or 1 copy at C1D1, and non-singleton clones were defined as clones with 2 or more copies. By matching protein sequences in sorted samples from the same patient, clones expanded in unsorted samples were annotated as CD4+, CD8+ or unknown. Wilcoxon tests were applied to paired samples to test diversity changes from C1D1 to C4D1. In TCRdb, the immuneACCESS table is reduced to in-frame sequences with V and J assigned. These tables do not hold every clone; where another copy was compared, an unresolved V gene accounts for under half, and the others remain unexplained. V, J and clone size are those of that table, while D and trimming were read from the DNA. The sample records tens of thousands of clones, about 93% of which are singletons. The ten largest account for roughly 8% of the sample.

The germline V gene encodes CDR1 LGHNA and CDR2 YNFKEQ. A distance of 9 bases separates the germline ends of V and J, which lose 1 base and 1 base respectively. The CDR3 contains 15 residues, cysteine and phenylalanine counted. The entry retains the CDR3 DNA only, 45 bases that are in frame from base 1. This sample stems from a study of PD-1 blockade in classical Hodgkin lymphoma (TCRdb year 2020). In terms of the full investigation: Nivolumab dosing was 3 mg/kg intravenously every 2 weeks, continuing until either disease progression or unacceptable toxicity. A peripheral blood immune signature of response to PD-1 blockade in classical Hodgkin lymphoma was defined using TCR beta sequencing and CyTOF. The paper's findings and limits, for the study overall: Patients starting nivolumab less than 1 year after ASCT had lower diversity and were excluded from later analyses to avoid confounding by immune reconstitution. Only a single clinical trial cohort was studied, and what caused the repertoire differences, possibly disease activity or prior therapy, remained undefined. Newly diagnosed patients were reported to have lower baseline TCR diversity than healthy donors, and relapsed/refractory patients were reported to have lower baseline TCR diversity still. A significant rise by C4D1 was seen in CD4+ but not CD8+ TCR diversity (p=0.0027 vs p=0.16), with the rise being most apparent in complete responders (p=0.02). Among trial patients, those achieving complete response had baseline diversity similar to that of newly diagnosed patients, while diversity was significantly lower in partial responders and progressors.

This sample's time point label indicates: cycle 1 day 1 (C1D1), immediately before nivolumab initiation. Every trial patient had relapsed after autologous stem cell transplantation, and cohorts A, B and C differed in prior brentuximab vedotin exposure. The trial cohort comprised around 60 patients with relapsed/refractory classical Hodgkin lymphoma whose best overall responses were complete response, partial response or progressive disease. Single-agent nivolumab was administered to trial patients in the multi-cohort phase II CheckMate 205 trial. An independent review committee assessed best overall response by applying the 2007 International Working Group response criteria. PBMCs from the trial were collected at three points: immediately before nivolumab initiation (C1D1), and during therapy at cycle 2 day 1 and cycle 4 day 1. Peripheral blood was collected in 8 mL Vacutainer Cell Preparation Tubes, from which PBMCs were isolated by centrifugation and then cryopreserved.

The V gene is TRBV4-2 and the J gene is TRBJ2-3; the D gene remains uncertain. This clonotype was sampled from a human donor with classical Hodgkin lymphoma. The material was peripheral blood mononuclear cells (PBMCs), obtained at baseline. The DNA reads TGTGCCAGCAGCCAAGTGGGGTATGGCACAGATACGCAGTATTTT. Translated, it reads CASSQVGYGTDTQYF.